This T cell receptor beta chain is drawn from a study of CD8 T cells in Susac syndrome. This CDR3 is built from 19 residues. V lost 0 bases and J lost 0; bases outside the gene matches: 4. The V gene's germline CDR1 is LGHDT and CDR2 YNNKEL (reference sequence). RNA was extracted with the RNeasy kit, and a quantity of about 0.45 to 1 ug was reverse transcribed using random hexamers. TCRdb itself ran the immunoSEQ multiplex PCR reads through MiXCR, one entry per CDR3 protein. The table includes about 440,000 distinct CDR3 sequences, 85% detected once. The specimen sequenced was CD8+ T cells from PBMCs. The clonotype was recovered from a human donor with multiple sclerosis. The chain couples TRBV3-1 to TRBJ2-1, with 14 bases that match TRBD2. The chain's CDR3 is CASSQDLGTSGSSYNEQFF. CDR3 coding DNA: TGTGCCAGCAGCCAAGATCTGGGGACTAGCGGGAGCTCCTACAATGAGCAGTTCTTC.